Listed here are 23 T cell receptor beta chains from one sample, sequenced in a study of post-analysis software for immune sequencing data. Study observations and caveats: Higher frequency in patients than in controls was seen for roughly five TRBV segments, with TRBV5-6, TRBV5-1 and TRBV20-1 among them.

Libraries were made from TCR beta cDNA, and they carried unique molecular identifiers. TCRdb independently ran MiXCR on the PCR reads; one entry per CDR3 protein. The sample records around 400,000 distinct CDR3 sequences, roughly 40% being singletons. No antigen has been identified for these receptors. The sample comprised blood. The origin of the receptors is a girl aged 2 to 9 with multiple sclerosis.

This clonotype appeared many times. The gene calls are TRBV27 and TRBJ2-1; TRBD1 matches at 10 bases. This CDR3 is 14 amino acids long. The J segment lost 8 bases and the V segment lost 7 bases, leaving 8 bases of the junction unmatched. Germline CDR1 is MNHEY and CDR2 is SMNVEV (reference sequence). The CDR3 spells CASTPGQGRYEQFF. For the CDR3, the DNA is TGTGCCAGCACACCGGGACAGGGGAGGTATGAGCAGTTCTTC.

This clonotype was picked up a small number of times. The chain recombines TRBV27 with TRBJ1-6, with D tentatively TRBD1 (5 bases). V shed 6 bases and J shed 8 bases, with 14 bases lying between them. Germline V gene lookup returns CDR1 MNHEY and CDR2 SMNVEV (reference sequence). The CDR3 extends over 14 amino acids. The CDR3 spells CASSPGRKDSPLHF. The CDR3 DNA reads TGTGCCAGCAGCCCGGGACGTAAGGATTCACCCCTCCACTTT.

This clonotype has just a few counts. The chain combines TRBV5-6 with TRBJ2-5, with D possibly TRBD1 on 5 matching bases. The CDR3 is 15 amino acids. The germline V gene has CDR1 SGHDT and CDR2 YYEEEE. The germline V and J ends were trimmed by 4 bases and 1 base, with 14 bases remaining between them. The DNA for the CDR3 is TGTGCCAGCAGCCACGCCTCAGGGTTCCAAGAGACCCAGTACTTC. It codes for CASSHASGFQETQYF.

A few counts support this clonotype. V and J are TRBV11-2 and TRBJ2-7; 8 bases match TRBD1. From germline, CDR1 is SGHAT and CDR2 FQNNGV. Unmatched junction bases numbered 7, after V lost 5 bases and J lost 4 bases. The CDR3 is 14 amino acids. Written as DNA, the CDR3 is TGTGCCAGCAGCCGAGCAGGGGGCCAGTACGAGCAGTACTTC. It encodes CASSRAGGQYEQYF.

The chain uses TRBV15 and TRBJ2-7, with 7 nucleotides matching TRBD1. This CDR3 spans 15 amino acids. The ends lost 0 bases at V and 2 bases at J; junction bases unmatched: 4. CDR1 is LNHNV and CDR2 is YYDKDF in the germline V gene (reference sequence). DNA for the CDR3: TGTGCCACCAGCAGAGATAGGACAGGCGCCTACGAGCAGTACTTC. This sequence encodes CATSRDRTGAYEQYF.

V gene TRBV7-6 combines with J gene TRBJ1-4; D gene uncertain. V dropped 0 bases and J dropped 3 bases, with 14 bases sitting between them. Per the germline V gene, CDR1 is SGHVS and CDR2 is FNYEAQ. This CDR3 comprises 17 residues. The CDR3 DNA sequence: TGTGCCAGCAGCTTAGCTGTTGAGGAAGAGTCTAATGAAAAACTGTTTTTT. This sequence encodes CASSLAVEEESNEKLFF.

This clonotype appeared a single time. This chain connects TRBV20-1 to TRBJ1-5; D is perhaps TRBD1 (6 bases). Germline V gene data show CDR1 as DFQATT and CDR2 as SNEGSKA (reference sequence). CDR3 length: 12 residues. Trimming left V 6 bases short and J 9 bases short, with 15 bases between. CDR3 residues: CSALRGDRPQHF. In DNA form, the CDR3 reads TGCAGTGCCCTCAGGGGTGATCGGCCCCAGCATTTT.

This clonotype was detected only a few times. The V gene is TRBV12-3 or TRBV12-4, the J gene TRBJ1-2, with 8 nucleotides matching TRBD1. This CDR3 is built from 17 residues. V lost 5 bases and J lost 7; bases outside the gene matches: 18. The CDR3 loop reads CASSALGGQGAVGGYTF. CDR3 coding DNA: TGTGCCAGCAGTGCCCTTGGGGGGCAGGGGGCAGTGGGTGGCTACACCTTC.

V and J are TRBV20-1 and TRBJ2-7; 11 positions match TRBD2. Germline-derived CDR1 and CDR2 are DFQATT and SNEGSKA (reference sequence). With 2 bases clipped from V and 4 bases from J, the junction kept 10 bases outside the gene matches. CDR3 length: 16 amino acids. The CDR3 reads CSARHQQLAGDYEQYF. CDR3 bases: TGCAGTGCTAGACACCAACAACTAGCGGGGGATTACGAGCAGTACTTC.

The chain employs TRBV5-1 and TRBJ2-2; perhaps TRBD2 as D (5 bases). The germline CDR1 and CDR2 sequences are SGHRS and YFSETQ. This CDR3 is 16 amino acids long. The V gene lost 1 base and the J gene lost 2 bases, with 12 bases spanning the gap. The CDR3 DNA follows: TGCGCCAGCAGCTTGCGGACTCTAGAAAACACCGGGGAGCTGTTTTTT. Residues: CASSLRTLENTGELFF. The variable domain in full, completed from reference TRBV5-1 and TRBJ2-2, reads KAGVTQTPRYLIKTRGQQVTLSCSPISGHRSVSWYQQTPGQGLQFLFEYFSETQRNKGNFPGRFSGRQFSNSRSEMNVSTLELGDSALYLCASSLRTLENTGELFFGEGSRLTVL.

The chain has TRBV7-9 and TRBJ2-3; 11 positions match TRBD2. Unmatched junction bases numbered 3, after V lost 2 bases and J lost 5 bases. CDR1 is SEHNR and CDR2 is FQNEAQ in the germline V gene (reference sequence). The CDR3 runs to 15 residues. The CDR3 loop reads CASSLSTSGRDTQYF. The CDR3 bases are TGTGCCAGCAGCTTAAGTACTAGCGGGAGAGATACGCAGTATTTT.

This rearrangement joins TRBV7-9 to TRBJ1-1; D call uncertain. Germline V CDR1 and CDR2: SEHNR, FQNEAQ (reference sequence). Trimming shortened V by 2 bases and J by 3 bases, and 13 bases separated the two germline ends. CDR3 length: 15 amino acids. The CDR3 sequence is CASSLNRPFDTEAFF. The CDR3 nucleotides read TGTGCCAGCAGCTTAAACCGGCCATTTGACACTGAAGCTTTCTTT.

The chain uses TRBV12-3 or TRBV12-4 and TRBJ2-5, with D possibly matching TRBD2 (6 bases). V was pared by 2 bases and J by 7 bases, with 20 bases between. This CDR3 has 16 amino acids. The DNA of the CDR3 is TGTGCCAGCAGTTTAAAAGGCGGGTCGGGGGTTGGGACCCAGTACTTC. It yields the protein CASSLKGGSGVGTQYF.

This clonotype was seen a few times. The V gene is TRBV4-2, the J gene TRBJ1-2; unclear D gene. Per the germline V gene, CDR1 is LGHNA and CDR2 is YNFKEQ. The V end was cut by 1 base, the J end by 0 bases, with 9 bases between. The CDR3 runs 15 residues. The CDR3 reads CASSQVTGSNYGYTF. The DNA of the CDR3 is TGTGCCAGCAGCCAAGTCACGGGTTCTAACTATGGCTACACCTTC.

The genes are TRBV5-1 and TRBJ2-7, with 10 positions matching TRBD2. The CDR3 sequence is 15 residues long. CDR1 and CDR2 (germline): SGHRS, YFSETQ. V lost 6 bases and J lost 0; bases outside the gene matches: 6. In DNA form, the CDR3 reads TGCGCCAGCACCAAGCGGGAGGGACCCTCCTACGAGCAGTACTTC. This codes for CASTKREGPSYEQYF.

This clonotype was found a few times. The J gene is TRBJ1-6, the V gene TRBV7-2; D gene uncertain. Germline-derived CDR1 and CDR2 are SGHTA and FQGNSA. The CDR3 has 13 residues. The V gene lost 1 base and the J gene lost 14 bases, with 12 bases spanning the gap. The DNA for the CDR3 is TGTGCCAGCAGCTTAGATGCCAGTCGAGCCCTCCACTTT. Translation: CASSLDASRALHF. The full variable domain, completed using reference TRBV7-2 and TRBJ1-6, is GAGVSQSPSNKVTEKGKDVELRCDPISGHTALYWYRQSLGQGLEFLIYFQGNSAPDKSGLPSDRFSAERTGGSVSTLTIQRTQQEDSAVYLCASSLDASRALHFGNGTRLTVT.

This rearrangement joins TRBV20-1 to TRBJ1-1; D is unclear. V shed 1 base and J shed 5 bases, with 26 bases lying between them. Per the germline V gene, CDR1 is DFQATT and CDR2 is SNEGSKA (reference sequence). The CDR3 spans 18 residues. The CDR3 DNA is TGCAGTGCTAGAGTAAGATATGAGGGCGTAACGCTTCATACTGAAGCTTTCTTT. Translating it yields CSARVRYEGVTLHTEAFF.

This clonotype was seen a few times. The chain recombines TRBV29-1 with TRBJ1-2; D possibly corresponds to TRBD1 (5 bases). CDR1 is SQVTM, CDR2 ANQGSEA, per germline. The V and J ends lost 6 bases and 6 bases respectively, with 17 bases between them. The CDR3 covers 13 residues. CDR3 sequence: CSVVGLTRHGYTF. The CDR3 bases are TGCAGCGTCGTGGGACTGACTAGGCATGGCTACACCTTC.

This clonotype was observed a single time. The CDR3 protein is CASGRGHTQYF. CDR3 nucleotide sequence: TGTGCCAGCGGGCGTGGACATACGCAGTATTTT. V is TRBV28 and J is TRBJ2-3; D gene uncertain. CDR1 and CDR2 from the germline V gene are MDHEN and SYDVKM. The CDR3 runs to 11 residues. V dropped 8 bases and J dropped 7 bases, with 10 bases sitting between them.

This clonotype was seen a few times. Just one base apart from a much larger clone, this may be a read error. This chain uses TRBV20-1 with TRBJ2-7; D possibly corresponds to TRBD1 (6 bases). This CDR3 has 14 residues. V lost 6 bases and J 4 bases, leaving 19 bases between the germline ends. CDR1 is DFQATT and CDR2 is SNEGSKA in the germline V gene (reference sequence). This CDR3 reads CSAREGRGGYEQYF. CDR3 nucleotides: TGCAGTGCCCGGGAAGGCAGGGGTGGGTACGAGCAGTACTTC.

This clonotype was found a few times. The rearrangement links TRBV28 to TRBJ1-4, with D maybe TRBD1 (6 bases). The CDR3 is 16 amino acids. V was shortened by 6 bases and J by 3 bases, with 17 bases between the two germline ends. Germline V gene sequence: CDR1 MDHEN, CDR2 SYDVKM. The CDR3 reads CASSQMTGAANEKLFF. The DNA of the CDR3 is TGTGCCAGCAGCCAGATGACAGGAGCGGCTAATGAAAAACTGTTTTTT.

This clonotype was counted a few times. The chain recombines TRBV6-1 with TRBJ2-1; D uncertain. Germline lookup yields CDR1 MNHNS and CDR2 SASEGT. The CDR3 has 15 residues. Trimming shortened V by 3 bases and J by 7 bases, and 16 bases separated the two germline ends. CDR3: CASSERFWVVNEQFF. The DNA for the CDR3 is TGTGCCAGCAGTGAGCGGTTCTGGGTGGTTAATGAGCAGTTCTTC.

The chain carries TRBV5-5 and TRBJ2-7; D is perhaps TRBD1 (6 bases). The CDR3 loop spans 14 amino acids. Germline lookup yields CDR1 SGHKS and CDR2 YYEKEE (reference sequence). V was shortened by 4 bases and J by 3 bases, with 14 bases between the two germline ends. The CDR3 nucleotides read TGTGCCAGCAGCGTACCGGGACAAGTCTACGAGCAGTACTTC. It translates to CASSVPGQVYEQYF.